The next 10 T cell receptor beta chains were all read from a single sample in a study of blood T cell repertoires in COVID-19. The protocol was immunoSEQ multiplex PCR, while the TCRdb copy is restricted to in-frame clones and leaves out a portion. The sample has about 430,000 clones, around nine tenths seen once. Input material: PBMCs or T cells enriched from blood (not recorded which). These receptors came from a woman aged 18-29 years who had been exposed to COVID-19.

The chain carries TRBV5-6 and TRBJ1-1; TRBD1 might be the D (6 bases). Trimming removed 4 bases from V and 1 base from J, with 8 bases in between. Germline V gene sequence: CDR1 SGHDT, CDR2 YYEEEE. This CDR3 has 13 amino acids. CDR3 amino acids: CASSTGSNTEAFF. In DNA form, the CDR3 reads TGTGCCAGCAGCACAGGGTCGAACACTGAAGCTTTCTTT.

The chain joins TRBV7-2 to TRBJ1-6; TRBD1 matches at 7 bases. The CDR3 has 15 residues. From germline, CDR1 is SGHTA and CDR2 FQGNSA. The V segment lost 6 bases and the J segment 5 bases; nucleotides outside the gene matches: 7. The CDR3 sequence: CASSLTGRDNSPLHF. Here the CDR3 DNA reads TGTGCCAGCAGTTTGACAGGGAGAGATAATTCACCCCTCCACTTT.

V is TRBV28 and J is TRBJ2-7; possibly TRBD2 for D (6 bases). Germline V gives CDR1 MDHEN, CDR2 SYDVKM. CDR3 length: 14 amino acids. Trimming pared 6 bases from V and 0 bases from J, leaving 12 bases between. CDR3 amino acids: CASSPGLPSYEQYF. The DNA of the CDR3 is TGTGCCAGCAGCCCGGGACTCCCCTCCTACGAGCAGTACTTC.

V gene TRBV6-4 combines with J gene TRBJ1-6; maybe TRBD1 (6 bases). This CDR3 comprises 15 residues. Germline V gene data show CDR1 as MRHNA and CDR2 as SNTAGT. Trimming took 0 bases from V and 7 from J, leaving 10 bases between them. CDR3 region: CASSDSSGGNSPLHF. CDR3 nucleotides: TGTGCCAGCAGTGACTCGAGCGGGGGCAATTCACCCCTCCACTTT.

The CDR3 here is CASSLGSGTLYEQYF. The CDR3, as DNA: TGCGCCAGCAGCTTGGGTTCAGGTACTCTCTACGAGCAGTACTTC. The chain joins TRBV5-1 to TRBJ2-7; no definite D call. The germline V gene has CDR1 SGHRS and CDR2 YFSETQ. Deletions cut 0 bases from V and 3 bases from J, with 13 bases between. The CDR3 runs to 15 residues. The full variable domain, completed using reference TRBV5-1 and TRBJ2-7, is KAGVTQTPRYLIKTRGQQVTLSCSPISGHRSVSWYQQTPGQGLQFLFEYFSETQRNKGNFPGRFSGRQFSNSRSEMNVSTLELGDSALYLCASSLGSGTLYEQYFGPGTRLTVT.

The chain joins TRBV7-9 to TRBJ2-3; 8 bases are a match to TRBD1. The CDR3 is made up of 13 amino acids. V lost 6 bases and J lost 1; bases outside the gene matches: 0. Per the germline V gene, CDR1 is SEHNR and CDR2 is FQNEAQ (reference sequence). The CDR3 coding sequence is TGTGCCAGCAGGACAGGGGGCACAGATACGCAGTATTTT. The encoded protein is CASRTGGTDTQYF. The full variable domain, in which reference TRBV7-9 and TRBJ2-3 provide the parts outside the CDR3, is DTGVSQNPRHKITKRGQNVTFRCDPISEHNRLYWYRQTLGQGPEFLTYFQNEAQLEKSRLLSDRFSAERPKGSFSTLEIQRTEQGDSAMYLCASRTGGTDTQYFGPGTRLTVL.

The rearrangement links TRBV6-5 to TRBJ2-2; 8 positions match TRBD2. CDR3 length equals 14 residues. V lost 6 bases and J lost 4; bases outside the gene matches: 4. CDR1 is MNHEY, CDR2 SVGAGI, per germline. Here the CDR3 DNA reads TGTGCCAGCAGGGCGGGGGGCGGCACCGGGGAGCTGTTTTTT. It is translated as CASRAGGGTGELFF.

The chain has TRBV7-8 and TRBJ1-3; D not resolved. The length of the CDR3 is 16 residues. Germline-derived CDR1 and CDR2 are SGHVS and FQNEAQ. V was pared by 4 bases and J by 0 bases, with 13 bases between. Written as DNA, the CDR3 is TGTGCCAGCAGCTCCTGGGAGGGCAGCTCTGGAAACACCATATATTTT. Amino acids: CASSSWEGSSGNTIYF.

V and J are TRBV6-5 and TRBJ2-7, with TRBD2 matching 7 bases. V was clipped by 2 bases and J by 4 bases; unmatched bases: 5. Germline V gene lookup returns CDR1 MNHEY and CDR2 SVGAGI. The CDR3 covers 14 residues. CDR3 DNA: TGTGCCAGCAGTTACGCAAGCGGGGTATACGAGCAGTACTTC. Translated: CASSYASGVYEQYF.

The rearrangement links TRBV19 to TRBJ2-1; 8 bases fit TRBD1. V was clipped by 5 bases and J by 6 bases; unmatched bases: 9. The germline V gene encodes CDR1 LNHDA and CDR2 SQIVND (reference sequence). The CDR3 spans 15 residues. CDR3: CASSGRQGKGNEQFF. In DNA form, the CDR3 reads TGTGCCAGTAGTGGAAGACAGGGGAAAGGCAATGAGCAGTTCTTC.